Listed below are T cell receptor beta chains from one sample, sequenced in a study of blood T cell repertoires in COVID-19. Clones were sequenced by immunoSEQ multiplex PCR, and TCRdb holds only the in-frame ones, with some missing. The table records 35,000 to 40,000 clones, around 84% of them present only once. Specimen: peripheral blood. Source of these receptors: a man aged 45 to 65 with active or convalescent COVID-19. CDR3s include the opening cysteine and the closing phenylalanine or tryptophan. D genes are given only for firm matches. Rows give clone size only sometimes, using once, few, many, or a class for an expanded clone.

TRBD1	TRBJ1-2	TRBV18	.	TGTGCCAGCTCGCAATACACAGGGGCCATCGGTGGCTACACCTTC	CASSQYTGAIGGYTF
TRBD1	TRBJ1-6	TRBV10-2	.	TGCGCCAGCAAACAGGGGGGATCACCCCTCCACTTT	CASKQGGSPLHF
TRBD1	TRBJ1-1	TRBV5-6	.	TGTGCCAGCAGAGGCGGGACAGCAAACACTGAAGCTTTCTTT	CASRGGTANTEAFF
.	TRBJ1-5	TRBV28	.	TGTGCCAGCAGTGTTACAGGGTGGGACAGCAATCAGCCCCAGCATTTT	CASSVTGWDSNQPQHF
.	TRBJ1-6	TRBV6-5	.	TGTGCCAGCAGGAGCCAGGGAAATTCACCCCTCCACTTT	CASRSQGNSPLHF
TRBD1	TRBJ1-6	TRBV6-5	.	TGTGCCAGCAGATTCAGGGGGCATAATTCACCCCTCCACTTT	CASRFRGHNSPLHF
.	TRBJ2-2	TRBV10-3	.	TGTGCCATCGCTACGAACACCGGGGAGCTGTTTTTT	CAIATNTGELFF
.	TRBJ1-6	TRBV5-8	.	TGTGCCAGCAGCTTGGGACAGACACAGACCTCCTATAATTCACCCCTCCACTTT	CASSLGQTQTSYNSPLHF
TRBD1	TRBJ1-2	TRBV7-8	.	TGTGCCAGCAGCTTAGTTCAGGGGGCAGGCGGCTACACCTTC	CASSLVQGAGGYTF
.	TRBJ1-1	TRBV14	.	TGTGCCAGCAAACCCTCCGGTGGTGTAGCTTTCTTT	CASKPSGGVAFF
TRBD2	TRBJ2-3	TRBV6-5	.	TGTGCCAGCAGTTCCGGGACTAGTGGAGATACGCAGTATTTT	CASSSGTSGDTQYF
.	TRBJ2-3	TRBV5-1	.	TGCGCCAGCAGCTTGGAGGGGGGGCGCACAGATACGCAGTATTTT	CASSLEGGRTDTQYF
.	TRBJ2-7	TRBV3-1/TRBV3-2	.	TGTGCCAGCAGCCAAGGGGGGGGCCCCTCCTACGAGCAGTACTTC	CASSQGGGPSYEQYF
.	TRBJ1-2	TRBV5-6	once	TGTGCCAGCAGCTTGGGATCGGTGGTTAACTATGGCTACACCTTC	CASSLGSVVNYGYTF
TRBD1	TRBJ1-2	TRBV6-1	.	TGTGCCAGCAGCAAGACAGGGGACGACTATGGCTACACCTTC	CASSKTGDDYGYTF
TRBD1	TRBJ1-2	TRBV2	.	TGTGCCAGCAGCTTTGGGACAGGGCAAAGTGGCTACACCTTC	CASSFGTGQSGYTF
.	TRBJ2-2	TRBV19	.	TGTGCCAGTAGTATAGACAGGAGGACCACCGGGGAGCTGTTTTTT	CASSIDRRTTGELFF
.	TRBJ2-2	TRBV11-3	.	TGTGCCAGCAGCTTAGTTTCGGGCGGGGAGCTGTTTTTT	CASSLVSGGELFF
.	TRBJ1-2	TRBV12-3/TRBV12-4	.	TGTGCCAGCAGTTTAAACAGGGTCAGCGGCTACACCTTC	CASSLNRVSGYTF
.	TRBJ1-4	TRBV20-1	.	TGCAGTGCTAGTCCCAAACCGGGTGAAAAACTGTTTTTT	CSASPKPGEKLFF
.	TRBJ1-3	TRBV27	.	TGTGCCAGCAGTTTAAACTCCCAACAGGGAAACACCATATATTTT	CASSLNSQQGNTIYF
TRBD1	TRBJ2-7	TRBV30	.	TGTGCCTGGAGTGTACGTGGACAGGGTGAGCAGTACTTC	CAWSVRGQGEQYF
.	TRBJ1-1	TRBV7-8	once	TGTGCCAGCAGCCCCCGACAGACTGAAGCTTTCTTT	CASSPRQTEAFF